The 25 T cell receptor beta chains reported below all come from one sample, sequenced in a study of T cell responses to AZD1222 COVID-19 vaccine (dated by TCRdb to the early 2020s). The method was the immunoSEQ multiplex PCR assay. Here the immuneACCESS table is served through TCRdb, limited to in-frame sequences with V and J called. Missing clones are a known gap in these copies; in checked studies unresolved V genes cover under half, and the rest lacks a known reason. The sample contains roughly 120,000 clones, 87% of them found a single time. The ten largest clones capture about 5.2% of the sample. The time point label of this sample denotes: baseline before first vaccination. This specimen was peripheral blood, taken on day 0 of AZD1222 vaccination. These receptors came from an adult in good health.

CDR3 nucleotide sequence: TGTGCCAGCAGCACGGGGGCCGGAGGCTACACCTTC. It yields the protein CASSTGAGGYTF. The chain has TRBV21-1 and TRBJ1-2. TRBV21-1 is deemed a pseudogene. This CDR3 spans 12 amino acids.

This chain joins TRBV15 and TRBJ1-5, with D unresolved. From germline, CDR1 is LNHNV and CDR2 YYDKDF (reference sequence). This CDR3 has 15 amino acids. Trimming cost V 2 bases and J 1 base, with 9 bases left between them. The CDR3 is CATSRFGMSNQPQHF. The CDR3 nucleotides are TGTGCCACCAGCAGATTCGGGATGAGCAATCAGCCCCAGCATTTT.

This clone was picked up a small number of times. The chain employs TRBV15 and TRBJ2-2, with 7 bases identical to TRBD1. This CDR3 has 12 amino acids. CDR1 is LNHNV, CDR2 YYDKDF, per germline (reference sequence). The V and J ends lost 7 bases and 8 bases, in that order; junction bases with no gene match: 4. CDR3 amino acids: CATTQDRGELFF. In nucleotides, the CDR3 is TGTGCCACCACCCAGGACAGGGGGGAGCTGTTTTTT.

This sequence joins TRBV9 and TRBJ1-5; 8 bases line up with TRBD1. The germline V gene encodes CDR1 SGDLS and CDR2 YYNGEE. J lost 2 bases, V lost 3 bases, and 1 base had no gene match. The CDR3 consists of 14 residues. The CDR3 loop reads CASSETGGNQPQHF. CDR3 bases: TGTGCCAGCAGCGAGACAGGGGGCAATCAGCCCCAGCATTTT.

This sequence joins TRBV19 and TRBJ2-7; 9 bases line up with TRBD2. V trimming: 5 bases; J trimming: 4 bases; junction bases outside the gene matches: 9. CDR1 and CDR2 from the germline V gene are LNHDA and SQIVND (reference sequence). The CDR3 is 15 residues long. CDR3 sequence (DNA): TGTGCCAGTAGTTCTCTAGCGGGAAACTCATACGAGCAGTACTTC. Residues: CASSSLAGNSYEQYF. The entire variable domain, with the rest obtained from reference TRBV19 and TRBJ2-7, is as follows: DGGITQSPKYLFRKEGQNVTLSCEQNLNHDAMYWYRQDPGQGLRLIYYSQIVNDFQKGDIAEGYSVSREKKESFPLTVTSAQKNPTAFYLCASSSLAGNSYEQYFGPGTRLTVT.

This chain connects TRBV7-8 to TRBJ1-1; TRBD1 matches 11 bases. Germline V gene sequence: CDR1 SGHVS, CDR2 FQNEAQ. The CDR3 has 18 residues. The V segment lost 1 base and the J segment 4 bases; nucleotides outside the gene matches: 11. CDR3: CASSLVVWTGGRGTEAFF. The CDR3 DNA reads TGTGCCAGCAGCTTAGTGGTGTGGACAGGGGGCCGAGGCACTGAAGCTTTCTTT.

The rearrangement joins TRBV14 to TRBJ2-6; D perhaps matches TRBD1 (6 bases). V was trimmed by 0 bases and J by 1 base, leaving 10 bases between them. Germline V gene lookup returns CDR1 SGHDN and CDR2 FVKESK. The CDR3 spans 17 residues. CDR3: CASSQDLGASGANVLTF. The DNA for the CDR3 is TGTGCCAGCAGCCAAGATTTGGGGGCATCTGGGGCCAACGTCCTGACTTTC.

The chain combines TRBV6-5 with TRBJ2-5, with 9 bases identical to TRBD1. The CDR3 contains 14 residues. The germline V gene has CDR1 MNHEY and CDR2 SVGAGI. With 6 bases clipped from V and 1 base from J, the junction kept 3 bases outside the gene matches. The CDR3 DNA reads TGTGCCAGCAGGTTGACAGGGGGCCAAGAGACCCAGTACTTC. Its translation: CASRLTGGQETQYF.

The chain carries TRBV28 and TRBJ2-1, with a possible D match to TRBD2 (5 bases). The CDR3 has 17 residues. Germline CDR1 reads MDHEN; CDR2 reads SYDVKM. V lost 4 bases and J 7 bases, leaving 23 bases between the germline ends. The CDR3 here is CASSSPAAGEGRNEQFF. The CDR3 DNA is TGTGCCAGCAGTTCGCCGGCCGCCGGGGAAGGACGGAATGAGCAGTTCTTC.

The CDR3 nucleotides read TGTGCCAGTAGTTCAACCACCGGGACGCTCGGGGATACGCAGTATTTT. Amino acid sequence: CASSSTTGTLGDTQYF. The chain couples TRBV19 to TRBJ2-3; D possibly uses TRBD1 or TRBD2 (5 bases each). Germline V gene data show CDR1 as LNHDA and CDR2 as SQIVND (reference sequence). The CDR3 loop spans 16 amino acids. Trimming took off 5 bases at V and 6 bases at J, with 21 bases between the two ends.

V gene TRBV24-1 combines with J gene TRBJ2-3; a possible D gene is TRBD2 (6 bases). The germline V gene encodes CDR1 KGHDR and CDR2 SFDVKD. Trimming took 9 bases from V and 5 from J, leaving 20 bases between them. There are 15 residues in the CDR3. The CDR3 DNA sequence: TGTGCCACCTCCGTAACGGGAGAGTTTGGAGATACGCAGTATTTT. It codes for CATSVTGEFGDTQYF.

This sequence joins TRBV6-5 and TRBJ1-2; no clear D gene. Trimming stripped 7 bases from V and 8 bases from J, with 17 bases between. The germline V gene has CDR1 MNHEY and CDR2 SVGAGI. This CDR3 has 13 amino acids. CDR3 in DNA: TGTGCCAGCACCACCGGACGGGTAGCCGGCTACACCTTC. Its translation: CASTTGRVAGYTF.

The chain combines TRBV5-4 with TRBJ2-3; 8 bases line up with TRBD1. The J segment lost 2 bases and the V segment lost 1 base, leaving 6 bases of the junction unmatched. CDR1 is SGHNT and CDR2 is YYREEE in the germline V gene (reference sequence). The CDR3 is made up of 16 amino acids. This CDR3 reads CASSLQGAAPTDTQYF. For the CDR3, the DNA is TGTGCCAGCAGCTTGCAGGGGGCGGCCCCCACAGATACGCAGTATTTT.

J is TRBJ2-2 and V is TRBV9, with D possibly TRBD2 on 6 matching bases. The CDR3 extends over 16 amino acids. Germline CDR1 and CDR2: SGDLS and YYNGEE. V lost 4 bases, J lost 3 bases, and 16 bases lay in between. The CDR3 is CASSYYRDSDTGELFF. The CDR3 DNA reads as TGTGCCAGCAGCTACTACCGGGACTCAGACACCGGGGAGCTGTTTTTT.

This clone was recorded a few times. The V gene is TRBV29-1, the J gene TRBJ2-1; no firm D call. Germline CDR1 SQVTM, CDR2 ANQGSEA. Trimming removed 2 bases from V and 5 bases from J, with 10 bases in between. The CDR3 is made up of 13 amino acids. The CDR3 DNA sequence: TGCAGCGTTGAATCTACGATAAACAATGAGCAGTTCTTC. This translates into CSVESTINNEQFF.

This clone came up once. This chain uses TRBV28 with TRBJ2-7; 7 bases line up with TRBD2. This CDR3 comprises 15 residues. Germline CDR1 and CDR2: MDHEN and SYDVKM. With V trimmed by 3 bases and J by 5 bases, 10 bases remained unmatched. CDR3 region: CASSFGRGSNHEQYF. The CDR3 nucleotides read TGTGCCAGCAGTTTCGGACGCGGGAGTAATCACGAGCAGTACTTC. Full variable domain (outside the CDR3, taken from reference TRBV28 and TRBJ2-7): DVKVTQSSRYLVKRTGEKVFLECVQDMDHENMFWYRQDPGLGLRLIYFSYDVKMKEKGDIPEGYSVSREKKERFSLILESASTNQTSMYLCASSFGRGSNHEQYFGPGTRLTVT.

The V gene is TRBV4-3, the J gene TRBJ2-3; D remains unclear. V lost 2 bases to trimming and J lost 4 bases, with 13 bases between them. The CDR3 is 15 amino acids. The germline gives CDR1 LGHNA, CDR2 YSLEER. This CDR3 is CASSQTSQGADTQYF. CDR3 coding DNA: TGCGCCAGCAGCCAAACGAGTCAAGGCGCAGATACGCAGTATTTT.

The rearrangement joins TRBV28 to TRBJ1-4, with D perhaps matching TRBD1 (5 bases). CDR3 length equals 15 residues. Per the germline V gene, CDR1 is MDHEN and CDR2 is SYDVKM. V shed 4 bases and J shed 10 bases, with 19 bases lying between them. The CDR3 region has the DNA TGTGCCAGCAGTTGGGGGGGGTACCCACCAGGAAAACTGTTTTTT. Translating gives CASSWGGYPPGKLFF.

This chain links TRBV28 with TRBJ1-1; D is undetermined. Trimming took 6 bases from V and 5 from J, leaving 7 bases between them. There are 11 residues in the CDR3. Looked up from germline, CDR1 is MDHEN and CDR2 is SYDVKM. CDR3 nucleotide sequence: TGTGCCAGCAGCGTTGGGACTGAAGCTTTCTTT. It yields the protein CASSVGTEAFF. The entire variable domain, with the rest obtained from reference TRBV28 and TRBJ1-1, is as follows: DVKVTQSSRYLVKRTGEKVFLECVQDMDHENMFWYRQDPGLGLRLIYFSYDVKMKEKGDIPEGYSVSREKKERFSLILESASTNQTSMYLCASSVGTEAFFGQGTRLTVV.

V is TRBV4-2 and J is TRBJ1-4; D gene ambiguous. Germline CDR1 reads LGHNA; CDR2 reads YNFKEQ. Trimming cost V 0 bases and J 8 bases, with 4 bases left between them. The CDR3 consists of 12 residues. The CDR3 bases are TGTGCCAGCAGCCAAGATGGGGAAAAACTGTTTTTT. The encoded protein is CASSQDGEKLFF.

The chain employs TRBV5-1 and TRBJ1-6; the D is unclear. Germline CDR1 is SGHRS and CDR2 is YFSETQ. Trimming removed 1 base at V and 10 bases at J, with 12 bases between. This CDR3 contains 14 residues. CDR3 residues: CASSLYQPGSPLHF. The CDR3 region has the DNA TGCGCCAGCAGCTTGTACCAGCCGGGGTCACCCCTCCACTTT.

CDR3 region: CASSYDKGPPGNTIYF. The DNA of the CDR3 is TGTGCCAGCAGTTACGATAAGGGCCCTCCTGGAAACACCATATATTTT. The chain has TRBV6-2 or TRBV6-3 and TRBJ1-3; D is ambiguous. V was pared by 2 bases and J by 2 bases, with 13 bases between. Looked up from germline, CDR1 is MNHEY and CDR2 is SVGEGT. The CDR3 is 16 residues long.

On this clone itself: Other nucleotide sequences in the sample specify the same CDR3. The rearrangement uses TRBV19 and TRBJ1-1, with unresolved D. Trimming cost V 1 base and J 1 base, with 4 bases left between them. Germline V CDR1 and CDR2: LNHDA, SQIVND (reference sequence). This CDR3 is built from 13 residues. The chain's CDR3 is CASSIGRNTEAFF. The CDR3 DNA sequence: TGTGCCAGTAGTATAGGACGGAACACTGAAGCTTTCTTT.

With regard to this clone: A much bigger clone sits one base away, suggesting this may be a read error. The chain has TRBV28 and TRBJ1-2; TRBD1 matches 7 bases. Germline V lookup: CDR1 MDHEN, CDR2 SYDVKM. This CDR3 is built from 13 residues. The J segment lost 2 bases and the V segment lost 4 bases, leaving 1 base of the junction unmatched. CDR3 region: CASSSGQNYGYTF. The CDR3 nucleotides read TGTGCCAGCAGTTCGGGACAGAACTATGGCTACACCTTC.

The V gene is TRBV28, the J gene TRBJ2-7; weak D call: TRBD2 (6 bases). V lost 5 bases, J lost 4 bases, and 12 bases lay in between. CDR1 is MDHEN, CDR2 SYDVKM, per germline. The CDR3 sequence is 13 residues long. CDR3 in amino acids: CASSHGLPYEQYF. The CDR3 nucleotides read TGTGCCAGCAGTCATGGACTACCTTACGAGCAGTACTTC.